A single sample is the source of the 24 T cell receptor beta chains below, sequenced in a study of blood T cell repertoires in COVID-19. Clones were read by immunoSEQ multiplex PCR, and TCRdb kept only the in-frame ones, dropping some. Here the sample spans 250,000 or so clones, approximately 90% being singletons. The specimen sequenced was PBMCs or T cells enriched from blood (not recorded which). The receptors originated from a man younger than 40 who had recovered from COVID-19.

The chain joins TRBV5-1 to TRBJ2-7; 12 nucleotides match TRBD2. The V segment lost 1 base and the J segment 3 bases; nucleotides outside the gene matches: 11. The CDR3 consists of 18 residues. The V gene's germline CDR1 is SGHRS and CDR2 YFSETQ. The CDR3 DNA reads as TGCGCCAGCAGCTTGAAACTAGCGGGGGGTTCCCTAATCTACGAGCAGTACTTC. Its protein product is CASSLKLAGGSLIYEQYF.

V usage is TRBV11-2 and J usage is TRBJ1-4; no clear D. The length of the CDR3 is 15 residues. CDR1 is SGHAT, CDR2 FQNNGV, per germline. V lost 5 bases, J lost 3 bases, and 13 bases lay in between. CDR3: CASSPRGSANEKLFF. In DNA form, the CDR3 reads TGTGCCAGCAGCCCTCGTGGCAGCGCTAATGAAAAACTGTTTTTT.

This chain joins TRBV2 and TRBJ2-3; 13 bases are a match to TRBD2. The V segment lost 11 bases and the J segment 6 bases; nucleotides outside the gene matches: 8. CDR1 is SNHLY, CDR2 FYNNEI, per germline. CDR3 size: 14 residues. The CDR3 is CAARLAGGYDTQYF. CDR3 DNA sequence: TGTGCCGCAAGACTAGCGGGAGGATACGATACGCAGTATTTT. Together with reference TRBV2 and TRBJ2-3, the CDR3 gives the full variable domain: EPEVTQTPSHQVTQMGQEVILRCVPISNHLYFYWYRQILGQKVEFLVSFYNNEISEKSEIFDDQFSVERPDGSNFTLKIRSTKLEDSAMYFCAARLAGGYDTQYFGPGTRLTVL.

The chain joins TRBV5-1 to TRBJ2-2; D gene ambiguous. V lost 1 base to trimming and J lost 0 bases, with 7 bases between them. CDR3 length: 15 residues. From germline, CDR1 is SGHRS and CDR2 YFSETQ. The CDR3 sequence: CASSLPIANTGELFF. The CDR3 DNA is TGCGCCAGCAGCTTGCCCATAGCGAACACCGGGGAGCTGTTTTTT.

The chain has TRBV28 and TRBJ2-2, with no clear D. There are 15 residues in the CDR3. The V gene's germline CDR1 is MDHEN and CDR2 SYDVKM. Deletions cut 5 bases from V and 1 base from J, with 11 bases between. The CDR3 DNA reads as TGTGCCAGCAGTGTCCGACACGTGAACACCGGGGAGCTGTTTTTT. Translated: CASSVRHVNTGELFF.

The rearrangement joins TRBV5-6 to TRBJ2-7; 10 bases agree with TRBD2. This CDR3 contains 15 residues. Germline loops: CDR1 SGHDT, CDR2 YYEEEE. The J segment lost 7 bases and the V segment lost 4 bases, leaving 11 bases of the junction unmatched. CDR3 residues: CASSQTGLALGEQYF. As DNA, the CDR3 is TGTGCCAGCAGCCAGACGGGACTAGCGTTAGGTGAGCAGTACTTC. Full variable domain (remainder filled in from reference TRBV5-6 and TRBJ2-7): DAGVTQSPTHLIKTRGQQVTLRCSPKSGHDTVSWYQQALGQGPQFIFQYYEEEERQRGNFPDRFSGHQFPNYSSELNVNALLLGDSALYLCASSQTGLALGEQYFGPGTRLTVT.

The gene calls are TRBV7-2 and TRBJ2-7; 7 positions match TRBD1. This CDR3 has 13 residues. The J segment lost 2 bases and the V segment lost 5 bases, leaving 3 bases of the junction unmatched. Germline values: CDR1 SGHTA, CDR2 FQGNSA. The CDR3 loop is CASSEGTAYEQYF. CDR3 DNA: TGTGCCAGCAGCGAAGGGACAGCCTACGAGCAGTACTTC.

The CDR3 loop reads CASSPGLAGVHEQFF. The CDR3 region has the DNA TGTGCCAGCAGCCCCGGGCTAGCGGGAGTCCATGAGCAGTTCTTC. J is TRBJ2-1 and V is TRBV9, with 10 bases fitting TRBD2. Trimming cost V 4 bases and J 8 bases; bases outside gene matches: 9. From germline, CDR1 is SGDLS and CDR2 YYNGEE. The CDR3 loop spans 15 amino acids.

V gene TRBV14 combines with J gene TRBJ2-1; tentatively, D is TRBD2 (6 bases). The germline V gene encodes CDR1 SGHDN and CDR2 FVKESK. The V and J ends lost 6 bases and 12 bases respectively, with 15 bases between them. The CDR3 is 12 amino acids. The CDR3 nucleotides read TGTGCCAGCAGTCCAGGAGGGCCAGGGCAGTTCTTC. This translates into CASSPGGPGQFF.

The chain uses TRBV5-6 and TRBJ2-3; 8 bases align to TRBD1. Germline CDR1 SGHDT, CDR2 YYEEEE. This CDR3 contains 15 residues. V trimming: 4 bases; J trimming: 0 bases; junction bases outside the gene matches: 4. CDR3: CASSTGQGSTDTQYF. The CDR3 DNA sequence: TGTGCCAGCAGCACAGGACAGGGCAGCACAGATACGCAGTATTTT.

This clone was counted at least ten times. This chain connects TRBV4-3 to TRBJ2-1; TRBD2 matches 14 bases. Germline V gene lookup returns CDR1 LGHNA and CDR2 YSLEER. With V trimmed by 0 bases and J by 4 bases, 2 bases remained unmatched. CDR3 length: 17 residues. CDR3 amino acids: CASSQDGTSGGYNEQFF. The CDR3 bases are TGCGCCAGCAGCCAAGATGGGACTAGCGGGGGTTACAATGAGCAGTTCTTC.

This clone was detected once. The V and J genes are TRBV19 and TRBJ2-1; 9 nucleotides match TRBD2. Germline CDR1 is LNHDA and CDR2 is SQIVND (reference sequence). V gave up 5 bases and J gave up 0 bases; unmatched junction bases: 8. The CDR3 length is 17 residues. The CDR3, as DNA: TGTGCCAGTAGTGGTAGAGCGGGGGGTCTCTCCTACAATGAGCAGTTCTTC. Its protein product is CASSGRAGGLSYNEQFF.

The gene calls are TRBV5-1 and TRBJ1-3, with 7 bases matching TRBD1. V shed 4 bases and J 0 bases; nucleotides not matched to a gene: 10. There are 17 residues in the CDR3. Germline V lookup: CDR1 SGHRS, CDR2 YFSETQ. This CDR3 reads CASSLEDRLSSGNTIYF. The CDR3 nucleotides read TGCGCCAGCAGCCTGGAGGACAGGTTATCCTCTGGAAACACCATATATTTT.

This clone occurred a few times. The V call is TRBV30, the J call TRBJ2-7; D may be TRBD2 (6 bases). From germline, CDR1 is GTSNPN and CDR2 SVGIG (reference sequence). The CDR3 covers 15 residues. Trimming removed 5 bases at V and 3 bases at J, with 20 bases between. CDR3 nucleotide sequence: TGTGCCTGGGGGGTAGGGACTCTCACGAACTACGAGCAGTACTTC. Translating gives CAWGVGTLTNYEQYF.

This clone was detected once. The gene calls are TRBV5-4 and TRBJ2-3; 7 nucleotides match TRBD2. This CDR3 has 17 residues. Germline loops: CDR1 SGHNT, CDR2 YYREEE (reference sequence). J gave up 1 base and V 5 bases, and 13 bases lay outside the gene matches. In DNA form, the CDR3 reads TGTGCCAGCAGGTCCGGGGGGACCTTCGCGGGCACAGATACGCAGTATTTT. Its translation: CASRSGGTFAGTDTQYF.

This chain connects TRBV7-2 to TRBJ1-4, with 7 bases aligning to TRBD1. Trimming at V came to 1 base and at J to 5 bases, leaving 7 bases not matched to a gene. Germline CDR1 and CDR2: SGHTA and FQGNSA. This CDR3 has 16 amino acids. CDR3 residues: CASSLGGTDHNEKLFF. The DNA of the CDR3 is TGTGCCAGCAGCTTAGGCGGGACAGATCACAATGAAAAACTGTTTTTT.

This rearrangement joins TRBV5-1 to TRBJ2-7, with TRBD1 matching over 9 bases. Losses at the gene ends were 0 bases for V and 2 bases for J; bases not matched to a gene: 6. Looked up from germline, CDR1 is SGHRS and CDR2 is YFSETQ. The CDR3 is 16 residues long. CDR3 in amino acids: CASSLDSGTGPYEQYF. The DNA of the CDR3 is TGCGCCAGCAGCTTGGACTCCGGGACAGGGCCCTACGAGCAGTACTTC.

V and J are TRBV30 and TRBJ1-1; TRBD1 aligns across 11 bases. Germline V gene sequence: CDR1 GTSNPN, CDR2 SVGIG (reference sequence). J lost 7 bases, V lost 1 base, and 8 bases had no gene match. The CDR3 is 15 residues long. CDR3 loop: CAWSGITGTGGEAFF. The DNA for the CDR3 is TGTGCCTGGAGTGGGATAACCGGGACAGGGGGTGAAGCTTTCTTT.

The DNA for the CDR3 is TGTGCCAGCAGCGTTTCGTCAGGGGTATCAGCTAATGAGCAGTTCTTC. It yields the protein CASSVSSGVSANEQFF. The rearrangement joins TRBV9 to TRBJ2-1, with D maybe TRBD1 (6 bases). From germline, CDR1 is SGDLS and CDR2 YYNGEE. The V and J ends lost 2 bases and 7 bases respectively, with 19 bases between them. The length of the CDR3 is 16 residues.

The chain has TRBV10-3 and TRBJ2-2; D is perhaps TRBD2 (6 bases). Germline V gene sequence: CDR1 ENHRY, CDR2 SYGVKD. CDR3 length equals 15 residues. Trimming pared 6 bases from V and 4 bases from J, leaving 15 bases between. In nucleotides, the CDR3 is TGTGCCATCAGGAAGGAGGGAGGCTTCACCGGGGAGCTGTTTTTT. Encoded protein: CAIRKEGGFTGELFF.

V is TRBV28 and J is TRBJ1-5; 8 bases line up with TRBD1. Germline trimming cut 6 bases from V and 7 bases from J; bases unmatched to any gene: 11. The CDR3 runs 15 residues. The germline CDR1 and CDR2 sequences are MDHEN and SYDVKM. The CDR3 coding sequence is TGTGCCAGCAGACCCCAGGGGGCATCTAGGCAGCCCCAGCATTTT. Amino acids: CASRPQGASRQPQHF.

V usage is TRBV29-1 and J usage is TRBJ1-6; D is unresolved. CDR3 length: 14 amino acids. The V end was cut by 4 bases, the J end by 0 bases, with 7 bases between. CDR1 SQVTM and CDR2 ANQGSEA come from the germline V gene. The CDR3 region is CSVAESSYNSPLHF. The CDR3 bases are TGCAGCGTTGCGGAGAGCTCCTATAATTCACCCCTCCACTTT.

The chain employs TRBV5-1 and TRBJ1-2; D possibly corresponds to TRBD1 (5 bases). CDR1 and CDR2 from the germline V gene are SGHRS and YFSETQ. The V end lost 4 bases, the J end lost 8 bases, and 15 bases lay between the germline ends. The length of the CDR3 is 13 residues. In nucleotides, the CDR3 is TGCGCCAGCAGCCCGATATCAGGGTTCGGCTACACCTTC. The encoded protein is CASSPISGFGYTF.

The chain links TRBV28 to TRBJ2-1; 10 bases match TRBD2. CDR1 and CDR2 from the germline V gene are MDHEN and SYDVKM. V was clipped by 4 bases and J by 6 bases; unmatched bases: 6. The CDR3 is 15 amino acids. CDR3 nucleotide sequence: TGTGCCAGCAGTTCCGGAGCGGGAGGGCCCAATGAGCAGTTCTTC. It yields the protein CASSSGAGGPNEQFF.